The 19 T cell receptor beta chains reported below all come from one sample, sequenced in a study of blood T cell repertoires in COVID-19. The method was immunoSEQ multiplex PCR; TCRdb's version includes in-frame clones alone and lacks a portion of them. The data hold 190,000 or so clones, with 87% observed a single time. Sequencing was carried out using PBMCs or T cells enriched from blood (not recorded which). These receptors came from a woman aged 30 to 39 who had recovered from COVID-19.

This clone was seen only once. The chain is built from TRBV2 and TRBJ1-2; D may be TRBD1 (5 bases). V gave up 7 bases and J gave up 0 bases, with 12 bases separating them. Germline-derived CDR1 and CDR2 are SNHLY and FYNNEI. CDR3 size: 14 residues. For the CDR3, the DNA is TGTGCCAGCAAATTAACAGGATCTAACTATGGCTACACCTTC. This encodes CASKLTGSNYGYTF.

The rearrangement joins TRBV28 to TRBJ1-1; 9 bases are shared with TRBD1. CDR3 length: 16 amino acids. The V and J ends lost 8 bases and 0 bases, in that order; junction bases with no gene match: 10. CDR1 MDHEN and CDR2 SYDVKM come from the germline V gene. The CDR3 is CASPPLRDRVNTEAFF. In DNA, the CDR3 is TGTGCCAGCCCCCCATTAAGGGACAGGGTGAACACTGAAGCTTTCTTT. The whole variable domain, filled in from reference TRBV28 and TRBJ1-1, reads DVKVTQSSRYLVKRTGEKVFLECVQDMDHENMFWYRQDPGLGLRLIYFSYDVKMKEKGDIPEGYSVSREKKERFSLILESASTNQTSMYLCASPPLRDRVNTEAFFGQGTRLTVV.

Concerning this clone: Other nucleotide sequences from this sample produce the same CDR3. The chain couples TRBV7-9 to TRBJ1-6, with 7 nucleotides matching TRBD1. Germline lookup yields CDR1 SEHNR and CDR2 FQNEAQ (reference sequence). The CDR3 sequence is 14 residues long. Trimming removed 3 bases from V and 7 bases from J; junction bases left unmatched: 3. The CDR3 nucleotides are TGTGCCAGCAGCTTGGGGACAGCCAATTCACCCCTCCACTTT. It translates to CASSLGTANSPLHF.

This clone has only one observation. The V gene is TRBV28, the J gene TRBJ2-7; 13 positions match TRBD2. The CDR3 has 15 amino acids. Unmatched junction bases numbered 6, after V lost 5 bases and J lost 5 bases. CDR1 is MDHEN and CDR2 is SYDVKM in the germline V gene. CDR3 protein: CASSPKGLAGNEQYF. The CDR3 DNA reads TGTGCCAGCAGTCCAAAGGGACTAGCGGGAAACGAGCAGTACTTC.

The chain combines TRBV24-1 with TRBJ1-6, with TRBD1 matching over 7 bases. The CDR3 has 14 amino acids. After removal of 4 bases from V and 6 bases from J, the junction contained 2 bases not matched to a gene. Germline CDR1 and CDR2: KGHDR and SFDVKD. The chain's CDR3 is CATSEGQLNSPLHF. As DNA, the CDR3 is TGTGCCACCAGTGAGGGACAGCTTAATTCACCCCTCCACTTT.

The chain couples TRBV5-1 to TRBJ1-4; the match to TRBD1 covers 10 bases. In germline, CDR1 is SGHRS, CDR2 YFSETQ. Trimming took 0 bases from V and 8 from J; bases not matched to a gene: 1. CDR3 length: 14 residues. CDR3 sequence reads: CASSLGDRGEKLFF. CDR3 DNA sequence: TGCGCCAGCAGCTTGGGGGACAGGGGAGAAAAACTGTTTTTT. Full variable domain (missing parts from reference TRBV5-1 and TRBJ1-4): KAGVTQTPRYLIKTRGQQVTLSCSPISGHRSVSWYQQTPGQGLQFLFEYFSETQRNKGNFPGRFSGRQFSNSRSEMNVSTLELGDSALYLCASSLGDRGEKLFFGSGTQLSVL.

The rearrangement joins TRBV29-1 to TRBJ1-2; possible D gene TRBD1, 5 bases. V lost 5 bases and J 4 bases, leaving 17 bases between the germline ends. CDR3 length equals 14 residues. The germline V gene encodes CDR1 SQVTM and CDR2 ANQGSEA. This chain's CDR3 is CSVHTGTRIYGYTF. The DNA for the CDR3 is TGCAGCGTTCATACTGGGACTCGGATCTATGGCTACACCTTC. The full variable domain, in which reference TRBV29-1 and TRBJ1-2 provide the parts outside the CDR3, is SAVISQKPSRDICQRGTSLTIQCQVDSQVTMMFWYRQQPGQSLTLIATANQGSEATYESGFVIDKFPISRPNLTFSTLTVSNMSPEDSSIYLCSVHTGTRIYGYTFGSGTRLTVV.

The rearrangement links TRBV23-1 to TRBJ2-2, with D maybe TRBD1 (5 bases). TRBV23-1 belongs to the ORF category, with a function that is uncertain. The CDR3 runs to 17 residues. V lost 6 bases to trimming and J lost 0 bases, with 17 bases between them. CDR3: CASSHQGRDANTGELFF. As DNA, the CDR3 is TGCGCCAGCAGCCATCAGGGCAGGGATGCGAACACCGGGGAGCTGTTTTTT.

The chain is built from TRBV19 and TRBJ2-7; TRBD2 matches at 8 bases. The germline V gene has CDR1 LNHDA and CDR2 SQIVND (reference sequence). The CDR3 is 14 amino acids. V lost 4 bases and J lost 3; bases outside the gene matches: 5. The CDR3, as DNA: TGTGCCAGTAGTACCATGGGACTAGGCTACGAGCAGTACTTC. Its translation is CASSTMGLGYEQYF.

The rearrangement uses TRBV2 and TRBJ2-2, with D maybe TRBD1 (6 bases). With 4 bases removed from V and 0 bases from J, the gap between germline ends came to 15 bases. The length of the CDR3 is 17 residues. Germline CDR1 SNHLY, CDR2 FYNNEI. In DNA, the CDR3 is TGTGCCAGCAGTGTTCTACCCGGACAGCCGAACACCGGGGAGCTGTTTTTT. Amino acid sequence: CASSVLPGQPNTGELFF.

CDR3 in DNA: TGTGCCAGCAGCTTAGGAGTCTCCTACGAGCAGTACTTC. Amino acids: CASSLGVSYEQYF. The chain employs TRBV11-3 and TRBJ2-7; D not certain. The V end lost 1 base, the J end lost 0 bases, and 4 bases lay between the germline ends. Germline V gives CDR1 SGHNT, CDR2 YENEEA. The CDR3 loop spans 13 amino acids. Full variable domain (outside the CDR3, taken from reference TRBV11-3 and TRBJ2-7): EAGVVQSPRYKIIEKKQPVAFWCNPISGHNTLYWYLQNLGQGPELLIRYENEEAVDDSQLPKDRFSAERLKGVDSTLKIQPAELGDSAVYLCASSLGVSYEQYFGPGTRLTVT.

J is TRBJ1-2 and V is TRBV2; 10 positions agree with TRBD1. Germline V gives CDR1 SNHLY, CDR2 FYNNEI. The J segment lost 7 bases and the V segment lost 1 base, leaving 9 bases of the junction unmatched. CDR3 size: 16 residues. The CDR3 nucleotides read TGTGCCAGCAGTGAAGGGCTCCTGACAGGGGGCGTTGGCTACACCTTC. This gives the protein CASSEGLLTGGVGYTF.

V usage is TRBV29-1 and J usage is TRBJ1-2; perhaps TRBD1 as D (5 bases). Germline lookup yields CDR1 SQVTM and CDR2 ANQGSEA. The V gene lost 6 bases and the J gene lost 6 bases, with 14 bases spanning the gap. This CDR3 spans 12 amino acids. The CDR3 nucleotides read TGCAGCGTCCGGTCAGGGATTGATGGCTACACCTTC. As protein: CSVRSGIDGYTF.

The chain couples TRBV7-9 to TRBJ2-1; the D is unclear. The CDR3 contains 12 residues. Between the trimmed V and J ends, which lost 1 base and 9 bases, there was a span of 7 bases. CDR1 SEHNR and CDR2 FQNEAQ come from the germline V gene (reference sequence). DNA for the CDR3: TGTGCCAGCAGCTTAGGCACTTTTGAGCAGTTCTTC. Translating gives CASSLGTFEQFF.

Written as DNA, the CDR3 is TGTGCCAGAAGCGCAGACAGGGTAGGCGGCTACACCTTC. Protein product: CARSADRVGGYTF. The chain carries TRBV5-3 and TRBJ1-2; TRBD1 matches 7 bases. TRBV5-3 is classed as an ORF, of uncertain function. V shed 4 bases, J shed 8 bases, and the junction held 8 bases outside the gene matches. This CDR3 is 13 amino acids long.

The chain's CDR3 is CAWSQDRAREAFF. CDR3 nucleotides: TGTGCCTGGAGTCAGGACAGGGCTCGAGAAGCTTTCTTT. J is TRBJ1-1 and V is TRBV30; 8 nucleotides agree with TRBD1. CDR1 and CDR2 from the germline V gene are GTSNPN and SVGIG (reference sequence). With 2 bases clipped from V and 8 bases from J, the junction kept 7 bases outside the gene matches. CDR3 length: 13 amino acids.

The chain combines TRBV20-1 with TRBJ2-3, with D tentatively TRBD2 (6 bases). CDR1 is DFQATT, CDR2 SNEGSKA, per germline (reference sequence). The CDR3 is 14 residues long. The V and J ends lost 3 bases and 6 bases respectively, with 16 bases between them. The CDR3 DNA follows: TGCAGTGCTAGTCAGCGGGCCGCTGTGGATACGCAGTATTTT. This translates into CSASQRAAVDTQYF.

The V gene is TRBV6-4, the J gene TRBJ1-2, with D tentatively TRBD1 (6 bases). The germline V and J ends were trimmed by 6 bases and 4 bases, with 12 bases remaining between them. The CDR3 has 13 residues. Germline CDR1 reads MRHNA; CDR2 reads SNTAGT. The CDR3 here is CASRGGDGYGYTF. The CDR3 DNA follows: TGTGCCAGCAGAGGGGGAGATGGCTATGGCTACACCTTC.

The chain couples TRBV5-1 to TRBJ2-1, with D tentatively TRBD2 (6 bases). Germline lookup yields CDR1 SGHRS and CDR2 YFSETQ. Trimming took off 1 base at V and 2 bases at J, with 7 bases between the two ends. The CDR3 length is 14 residues. The DNA of the CDR3 is TGCGCCAGCAGCTTGACGGGAGCCTACAATGAGCAGTTCTTC. Amino acids: CASSLTGAYNEQFF.